The TCR beta chain under discussion was sequenced for a study of blood T cell repertoires in COVID-19. Across the whole study: Acute-phase and convalescent COVID-19 samples originated in the United States, Italy and Spain. PBMCs, B-cell-depleted T cells, or T cells provided the cDNA or gDNA that made up the material.

The length of the CDR3 is 16 residues. In germline, CDR1 is MNHEY, CDR2 SMNVEV (reference sequence). With 5 bases removed from V and 8 bases from J, the gap between germline ends came to 21 bases. Original handling: Reference gene primer amplification gave estimated nucleated cell counts. Method: immunoSEQ multiplex PCR; TCRdb's copy keeps in-frame clones and lacks some. V, J and clone size reflect that table, while D and trimming were determined from the DNA. This sample has about 240,000 clones, with approximately 83% found just once. Recruits, aged roughly 18 to 100 years, lived in roughly 22 US areas.

Material for sequencing was PBMCs or T cells enriched from blood (not recorded which). The TCR comes from a middle-aged woman with acute COVID-19. The chain couples TRBV27 to TRBJ1-4; the D is unclear. The CDR3 sequence is CASSLTGVPFMEKLFF. The CDR3 DNA reads as TGTGCCAGCAGTCTCACCGGGGTCCCCTTTATGGAAAAACTGTTTTTT.